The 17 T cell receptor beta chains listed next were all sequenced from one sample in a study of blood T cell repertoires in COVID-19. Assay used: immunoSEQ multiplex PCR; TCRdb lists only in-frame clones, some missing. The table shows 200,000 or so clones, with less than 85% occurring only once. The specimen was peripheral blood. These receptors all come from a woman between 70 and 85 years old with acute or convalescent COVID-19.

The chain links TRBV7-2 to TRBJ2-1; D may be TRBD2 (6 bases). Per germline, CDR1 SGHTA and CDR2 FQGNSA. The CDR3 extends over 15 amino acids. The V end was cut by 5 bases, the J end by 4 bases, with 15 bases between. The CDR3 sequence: CASSRSFGGYNEQFF. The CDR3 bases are TGTGCCAGCAGCCGCTCATTCGGGGGTTACAATGAGCAGTTCTTC.

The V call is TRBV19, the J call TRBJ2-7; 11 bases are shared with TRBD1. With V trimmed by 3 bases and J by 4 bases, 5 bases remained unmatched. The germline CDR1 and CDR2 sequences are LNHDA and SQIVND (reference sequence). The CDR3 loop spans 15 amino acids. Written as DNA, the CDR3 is TGTGCCAGTAGTATCCCGGGACAGGGGGTGTACGAGCAGTACTTC. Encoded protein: CASSIPGQGVYEQYF. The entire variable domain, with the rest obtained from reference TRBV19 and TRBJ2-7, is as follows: DGGITQSPKYLFRKEGQNVTLSCEQNLNHDAMYWYRQDPGQGLRLIYYSQIVNDFQKGDIAEGYSVSREKKESFPLTVTSAQKNPTAFYLCASSIPGQGVYEQYFGPGTRLTVT.

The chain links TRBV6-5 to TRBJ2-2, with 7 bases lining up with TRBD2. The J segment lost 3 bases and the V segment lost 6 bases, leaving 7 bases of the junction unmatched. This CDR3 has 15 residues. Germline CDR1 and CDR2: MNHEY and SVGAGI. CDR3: CASSSNGRYTGELFF. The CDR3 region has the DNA TGTGCCAGCAGCAGTAACGGGAGGTACACCGGGGAGCTGTTTTTT.

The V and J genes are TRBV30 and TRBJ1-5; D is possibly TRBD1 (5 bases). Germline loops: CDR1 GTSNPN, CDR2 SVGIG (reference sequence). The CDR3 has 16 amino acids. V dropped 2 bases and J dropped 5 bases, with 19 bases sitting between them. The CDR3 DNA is TGTGCCTGGAGTCCCGGGGGGTGGACAACCTATCAGCCCCAGCATTTT. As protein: CAWSPGGWTTYQPQHF.

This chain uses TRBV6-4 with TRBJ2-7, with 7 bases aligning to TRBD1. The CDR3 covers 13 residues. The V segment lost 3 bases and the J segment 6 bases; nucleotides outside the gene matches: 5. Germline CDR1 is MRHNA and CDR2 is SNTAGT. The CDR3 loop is CASSEAGGGEQYF. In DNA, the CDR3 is TGTGCCAGCAGTGAAGCAGGGGGTGGCGAGCAGTACTTC.

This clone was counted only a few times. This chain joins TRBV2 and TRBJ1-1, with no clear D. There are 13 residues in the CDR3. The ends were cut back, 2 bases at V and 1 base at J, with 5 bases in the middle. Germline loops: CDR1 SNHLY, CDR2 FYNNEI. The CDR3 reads CASSEQSNTEAFF. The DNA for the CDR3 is TGTGCCAGCAGTGAACAGTCGAACACTGAAGCTTTCTTT.

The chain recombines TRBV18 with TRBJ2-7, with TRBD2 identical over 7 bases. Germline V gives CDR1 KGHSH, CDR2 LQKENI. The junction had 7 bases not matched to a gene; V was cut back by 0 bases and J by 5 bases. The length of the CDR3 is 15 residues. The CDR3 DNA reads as TGTGCCAGCTCACCACCCGAACTAGCGTTCGACGAGCAGTACTTC. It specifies CASSPPELAFDEQYF.

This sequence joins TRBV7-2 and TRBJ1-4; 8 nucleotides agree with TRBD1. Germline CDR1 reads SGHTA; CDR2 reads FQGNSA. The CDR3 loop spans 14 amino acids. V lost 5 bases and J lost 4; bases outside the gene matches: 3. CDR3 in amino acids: CASSPDRDNEKLFF. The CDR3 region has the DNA TGTGCCAGCAGCCCGGACAGGGATAATGAAAAACTGTTTTTT.

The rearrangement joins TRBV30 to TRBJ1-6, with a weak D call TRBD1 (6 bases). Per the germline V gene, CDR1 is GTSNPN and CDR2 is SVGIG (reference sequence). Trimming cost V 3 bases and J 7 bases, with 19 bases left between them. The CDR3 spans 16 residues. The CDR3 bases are TGTGCCTGGAGCCAACCGCTCCAGGGGCTAAATTCACCCCTCCACTTT. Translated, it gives CAWSQPLQGLNSPLHF.

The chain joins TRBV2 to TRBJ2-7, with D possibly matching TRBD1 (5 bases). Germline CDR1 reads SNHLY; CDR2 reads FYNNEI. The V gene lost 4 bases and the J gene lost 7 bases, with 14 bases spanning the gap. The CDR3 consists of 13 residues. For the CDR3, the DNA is TGTGCCAGCAGTGGGCAGGGAACTGGAGAGCAGTACTTC. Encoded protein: CASSGQGTGEQYF.

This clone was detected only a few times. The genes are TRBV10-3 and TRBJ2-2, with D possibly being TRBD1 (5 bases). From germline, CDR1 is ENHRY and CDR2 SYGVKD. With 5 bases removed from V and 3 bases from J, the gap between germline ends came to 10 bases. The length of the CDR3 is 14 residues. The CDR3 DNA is TGTGCCATCAGTTATACAGGCTACACCGGGGAGCTGTTTTTT. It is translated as CAISYTGYTGELFF.

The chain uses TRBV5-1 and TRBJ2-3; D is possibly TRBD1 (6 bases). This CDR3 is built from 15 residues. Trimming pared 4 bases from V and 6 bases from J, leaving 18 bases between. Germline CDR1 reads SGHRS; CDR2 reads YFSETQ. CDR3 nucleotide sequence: TGCGCCAGCAGCCCCTCGGGGCAGGGGATTGATACGCAGTATTTT. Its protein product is CASSPSGQGIDTQYF.

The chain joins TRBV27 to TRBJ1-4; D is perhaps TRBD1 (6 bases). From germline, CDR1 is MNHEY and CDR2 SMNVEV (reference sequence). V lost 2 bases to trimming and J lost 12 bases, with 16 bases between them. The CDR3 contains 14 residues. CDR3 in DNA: TGTGCCAGCAGTTTAAGGGGGAACATGCGGGAACTGTTTTTT. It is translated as CASSLRGNMRELFF. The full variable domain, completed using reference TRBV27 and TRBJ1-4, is EAQVTQNPRYLITVTGKKLTVTCSQNMNHEYMSWYRQDPGLGLRQIYYSMNVEVTDKGDVPEGYKVSRKEKRNFPLILESPSPNQTSLYFCASSLRGNMRELFFGSGTQLSVL.

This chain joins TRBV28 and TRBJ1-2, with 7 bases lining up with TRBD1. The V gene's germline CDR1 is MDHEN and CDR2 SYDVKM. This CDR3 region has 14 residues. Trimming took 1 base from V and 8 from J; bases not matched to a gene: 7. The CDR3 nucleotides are TGTGCCAGCAGTTTATCACGACAGGGCGAGGGCTACACCTTC. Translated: CASSLSRQGEGYTF.

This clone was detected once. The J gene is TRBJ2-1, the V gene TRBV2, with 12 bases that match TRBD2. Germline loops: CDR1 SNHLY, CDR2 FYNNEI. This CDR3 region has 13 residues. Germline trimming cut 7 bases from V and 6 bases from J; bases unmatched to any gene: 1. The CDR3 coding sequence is TGTGCCAGCACTAGCGGGAGGGTCAATGAGCAGTTCTTC. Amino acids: CASTSGRVNEQFF.

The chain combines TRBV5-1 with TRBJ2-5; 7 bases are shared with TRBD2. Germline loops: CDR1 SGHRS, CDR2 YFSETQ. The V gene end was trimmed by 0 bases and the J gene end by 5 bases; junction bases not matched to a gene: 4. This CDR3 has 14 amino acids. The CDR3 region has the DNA TGCGCCAGCAGCTTGGCCGGGACTAAGGAGACCCAGTACTTC. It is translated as CASSLAGTKETQYF.

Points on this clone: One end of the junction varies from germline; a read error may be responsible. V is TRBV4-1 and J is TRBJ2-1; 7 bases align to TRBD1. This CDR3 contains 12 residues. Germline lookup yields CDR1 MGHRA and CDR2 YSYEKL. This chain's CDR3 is CASPQGEFVKLF. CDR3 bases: TGCGCCAGCCCCCAGGGGGAATTTGTGAAGCTCTTC.